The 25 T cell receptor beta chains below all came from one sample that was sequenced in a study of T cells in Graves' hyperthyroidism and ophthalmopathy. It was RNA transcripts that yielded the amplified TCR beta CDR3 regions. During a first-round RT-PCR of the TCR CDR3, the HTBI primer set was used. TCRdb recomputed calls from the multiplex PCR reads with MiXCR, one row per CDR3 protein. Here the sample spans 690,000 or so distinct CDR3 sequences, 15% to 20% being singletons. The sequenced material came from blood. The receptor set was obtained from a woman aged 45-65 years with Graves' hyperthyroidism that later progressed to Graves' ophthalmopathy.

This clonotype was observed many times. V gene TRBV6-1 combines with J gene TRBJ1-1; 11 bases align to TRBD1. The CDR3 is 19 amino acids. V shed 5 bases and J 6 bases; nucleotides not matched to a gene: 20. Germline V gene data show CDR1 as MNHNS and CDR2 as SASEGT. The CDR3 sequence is CASSRRGSRTGGLKAEAFF. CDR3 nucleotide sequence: TGTGCCAGCAGTCGCCGTGGATCTAGGACAGGGGGCCTTAAGGCTGAAGCTTTCTTT.

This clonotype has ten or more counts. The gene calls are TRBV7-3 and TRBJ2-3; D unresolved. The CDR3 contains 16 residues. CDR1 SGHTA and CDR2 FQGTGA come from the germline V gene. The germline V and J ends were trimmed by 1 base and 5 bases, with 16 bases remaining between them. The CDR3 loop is CASSLNFRAWGDTQYF. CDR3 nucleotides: TGTGCCAGCAGCTTAAACTTCCGGGCTTGGGGAGATACGCAGTATTTT.

CDR3 amino acids: CASSQDLWQGENEQFF. As DNA, the CDR3 is TGTGCCAGCAGCCAAGATCTATGGCAGGGGGAAAATGAGCAGTTCTTC. The chain couples TRBV3-1 to TRBJ2-1; 7 nucleotides align to TRBD1. The trim removed 0 bases at V and 7 bases at J, leaving 9 bases unmatched. The germline V gene encodes CDR1 LGHDT and CDR2 YNNKEL (reference sequence). The CDR3 totals 16 residues.

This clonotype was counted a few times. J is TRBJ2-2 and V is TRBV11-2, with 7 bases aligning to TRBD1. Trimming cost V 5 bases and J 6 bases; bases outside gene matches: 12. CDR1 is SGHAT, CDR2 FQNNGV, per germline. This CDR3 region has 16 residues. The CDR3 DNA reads TGTGCCAGCAGCGATCACAGGGGATACTGGGCCGGGGAGCTGTTTTTT. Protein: CASSDHRGYWAGELFF.

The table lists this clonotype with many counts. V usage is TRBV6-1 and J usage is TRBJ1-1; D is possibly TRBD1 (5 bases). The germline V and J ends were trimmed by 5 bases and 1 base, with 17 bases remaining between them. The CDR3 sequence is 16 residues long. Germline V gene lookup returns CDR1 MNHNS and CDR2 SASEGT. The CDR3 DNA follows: TGTGCCAGCAGTCCCCTGGTTGGGGACCCGAACACTGAAGCTTTCTTT. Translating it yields CASSPLVGDPNTEAFF.

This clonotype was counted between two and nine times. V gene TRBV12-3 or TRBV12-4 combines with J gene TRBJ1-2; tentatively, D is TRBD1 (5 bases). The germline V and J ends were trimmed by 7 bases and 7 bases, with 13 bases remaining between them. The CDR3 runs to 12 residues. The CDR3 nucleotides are TGTGCCAGCACTCCCGGGGGATTTGGCTACACCTTC. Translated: CASTPGGFGYTF.

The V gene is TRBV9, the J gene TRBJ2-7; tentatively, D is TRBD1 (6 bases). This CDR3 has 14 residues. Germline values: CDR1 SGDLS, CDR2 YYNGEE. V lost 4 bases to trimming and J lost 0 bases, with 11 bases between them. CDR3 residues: CASSPRQDSYEQYF. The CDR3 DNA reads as TGTGCCAGCAGCCCCCGACAGGACTCCTACGAGCAGTACTTC.

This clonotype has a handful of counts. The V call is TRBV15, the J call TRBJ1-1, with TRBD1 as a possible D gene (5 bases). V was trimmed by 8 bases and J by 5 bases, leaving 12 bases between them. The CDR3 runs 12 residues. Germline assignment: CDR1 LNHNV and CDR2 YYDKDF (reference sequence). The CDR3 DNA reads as TGTGCCACCGGGGACCGTTGGACTGAAGCTTTCTTT. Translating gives CATGDRWTEAFF.

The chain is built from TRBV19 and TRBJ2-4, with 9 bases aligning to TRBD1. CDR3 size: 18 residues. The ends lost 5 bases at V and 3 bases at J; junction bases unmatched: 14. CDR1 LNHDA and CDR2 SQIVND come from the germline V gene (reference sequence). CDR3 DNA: TGTGCCAGTAGTCCGAGGACAGGGGCGCGCAGGGTCAAAAACATTCAGTACTTC. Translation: CASSPRTGARRVKNIQYF.

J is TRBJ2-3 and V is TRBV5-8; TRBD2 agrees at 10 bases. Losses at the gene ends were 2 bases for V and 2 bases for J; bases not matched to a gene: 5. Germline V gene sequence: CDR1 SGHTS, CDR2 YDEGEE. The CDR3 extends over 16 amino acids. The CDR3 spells CASSFTSGAITDTQYF. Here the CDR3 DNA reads TGTGCCAGCAGCTTCACTAGCGGGGCCATCACAGATACGCAGTATTTT.

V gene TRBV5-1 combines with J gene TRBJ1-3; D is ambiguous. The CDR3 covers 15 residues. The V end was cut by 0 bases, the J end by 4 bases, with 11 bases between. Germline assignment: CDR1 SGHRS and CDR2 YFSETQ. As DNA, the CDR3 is TGCGCCAGCAGCTTGGAGGGAACAGCCGGAAACACCATATATTTT. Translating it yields CASSLEGTAGNTIYF.

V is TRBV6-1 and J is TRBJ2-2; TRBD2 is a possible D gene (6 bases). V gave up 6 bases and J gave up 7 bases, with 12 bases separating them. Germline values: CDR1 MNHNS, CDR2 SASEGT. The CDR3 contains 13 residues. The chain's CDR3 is CASRPSGVGELFF. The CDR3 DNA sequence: TGTGCCAGCAGACCTTCGGGGGTCGGGGAGCTGTTTTTT.

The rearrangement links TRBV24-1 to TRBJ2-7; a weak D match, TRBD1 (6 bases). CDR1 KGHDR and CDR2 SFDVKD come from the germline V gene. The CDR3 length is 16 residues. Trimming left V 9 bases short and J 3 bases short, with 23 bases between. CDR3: CATPGAGDTLLYEQYF. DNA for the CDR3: TGTGCCACCCCCGGGGCCGGGGACACGCTACTCTACGAGCAGTACTTC.

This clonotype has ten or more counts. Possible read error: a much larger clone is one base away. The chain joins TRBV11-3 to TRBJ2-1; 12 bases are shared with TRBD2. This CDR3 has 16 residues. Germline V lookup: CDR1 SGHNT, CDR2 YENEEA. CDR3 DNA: TGTGCCAGCAGCTTAGGGACTAGCGGGGTTTACAAGGAGCAGTTCTTC. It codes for CASSLGTSGVYKEQFF.

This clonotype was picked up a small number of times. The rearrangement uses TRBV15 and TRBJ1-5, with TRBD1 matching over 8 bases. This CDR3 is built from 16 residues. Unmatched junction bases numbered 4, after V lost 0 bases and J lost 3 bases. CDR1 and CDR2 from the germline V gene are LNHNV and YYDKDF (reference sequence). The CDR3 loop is CATSRDQGAANQPQHF. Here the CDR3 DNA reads TGTGCCACCAGCAGAGATCAGGGGGCGGCCAATCAGCCCCAGCATTTT.

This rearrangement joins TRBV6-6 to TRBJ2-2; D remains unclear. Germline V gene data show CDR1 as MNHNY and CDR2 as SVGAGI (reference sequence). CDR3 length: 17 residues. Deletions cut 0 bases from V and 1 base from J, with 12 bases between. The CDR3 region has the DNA TGTGCCAGCAGTTACTCAGTCGCTCCAGGGAACACCGGGGAGCTGTTTTTT. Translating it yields CASSYSVAPGNTGELFF.

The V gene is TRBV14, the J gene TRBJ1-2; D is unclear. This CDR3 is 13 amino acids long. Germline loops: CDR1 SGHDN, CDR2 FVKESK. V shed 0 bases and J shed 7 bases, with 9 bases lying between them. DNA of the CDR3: TGTGCCAGCAGCCAAGATTGGGGAGGTGGCTACACCTTC. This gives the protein CASSQDWGGGYTF. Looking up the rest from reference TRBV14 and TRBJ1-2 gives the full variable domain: EAGVTQFPSHSVIEKGQTVTLRCDPISGHDNLYWYRRVMGKEIKFLLHFVKESKQDESGMPNNRFLAERTGGTYSTLKVQPAELEDSGVYFCASSQDWGGGYTFGSGTRLTVV.

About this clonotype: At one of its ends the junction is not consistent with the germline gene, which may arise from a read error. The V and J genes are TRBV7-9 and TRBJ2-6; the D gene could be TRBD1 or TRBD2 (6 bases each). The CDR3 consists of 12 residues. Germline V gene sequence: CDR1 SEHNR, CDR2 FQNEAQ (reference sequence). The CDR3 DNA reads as TGTGCCACCGAGAGGGGGGCCTACGTCCTGACTTTC. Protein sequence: CATERGAYVLTF.

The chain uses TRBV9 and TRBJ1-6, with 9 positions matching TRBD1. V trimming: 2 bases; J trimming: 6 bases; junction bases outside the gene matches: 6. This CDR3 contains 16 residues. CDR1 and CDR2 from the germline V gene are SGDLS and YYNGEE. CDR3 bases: TGTGCCAGCAGCGTGGGACAGGGAAACCCTAATTCACCCCTCCACTTT. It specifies CASSVGQGNPNSPLHF.

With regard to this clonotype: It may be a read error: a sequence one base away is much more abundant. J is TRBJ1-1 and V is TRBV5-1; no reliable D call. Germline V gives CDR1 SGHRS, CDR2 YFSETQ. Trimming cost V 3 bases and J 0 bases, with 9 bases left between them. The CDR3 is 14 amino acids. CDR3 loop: CASSYEVMNTEAFF. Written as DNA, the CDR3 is TGCGCCAGCAGCTACGAAGTCATGAACACTGAAGCTTTCTTT.

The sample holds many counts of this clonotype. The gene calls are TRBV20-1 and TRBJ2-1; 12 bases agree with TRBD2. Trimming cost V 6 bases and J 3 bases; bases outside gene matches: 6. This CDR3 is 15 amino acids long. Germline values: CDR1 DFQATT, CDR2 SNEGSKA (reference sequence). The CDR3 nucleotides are TGCAGTGCCCCCCTGACTAGCGGGGGCTACAATGAGCAGTTCTTC. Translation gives CSAPLTSGGYNEQFF.

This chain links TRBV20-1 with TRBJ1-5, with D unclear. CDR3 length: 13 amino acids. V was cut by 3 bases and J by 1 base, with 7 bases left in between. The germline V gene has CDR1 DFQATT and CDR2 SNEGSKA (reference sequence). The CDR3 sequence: CSASSQSNQPQHF. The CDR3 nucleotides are TGCAGTGCTAGTAGTCAGAGCAATCAGCCCCAGCATTTT.

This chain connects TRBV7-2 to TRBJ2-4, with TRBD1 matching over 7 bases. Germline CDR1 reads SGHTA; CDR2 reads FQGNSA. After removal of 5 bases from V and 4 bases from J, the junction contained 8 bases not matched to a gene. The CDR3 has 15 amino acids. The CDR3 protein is CASSEDRSVKNIQYF. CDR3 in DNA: TGTGCCAGCAGCGAGGACAGGAGCGTTAAAAACATTCAGTACTTC.

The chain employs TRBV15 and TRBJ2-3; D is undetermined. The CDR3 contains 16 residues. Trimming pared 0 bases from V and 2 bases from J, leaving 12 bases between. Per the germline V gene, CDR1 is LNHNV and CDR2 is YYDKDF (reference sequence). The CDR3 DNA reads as TGTGCCACCAGCAGAGATAAGGTGGTTCCCACAGATACGCAGTATTTT. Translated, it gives CATSRDKVVPTDTQYF.

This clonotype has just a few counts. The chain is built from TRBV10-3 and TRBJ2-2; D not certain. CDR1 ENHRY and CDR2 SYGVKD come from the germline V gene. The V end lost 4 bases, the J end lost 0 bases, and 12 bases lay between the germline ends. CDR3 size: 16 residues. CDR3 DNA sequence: TGTGCCATCAGTGGTCCACTGTTCGCGAACACCGGGGAGCTGTTTTTT. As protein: CAISGPLFANTGELFF.